The 14 T cell receptor beta chains in this list originate from one sample, sequenced in a study of shared clonotypes between healthy human individuals. Some clones are missing from TCRdb's copy, which holds only in-frame ones; the method was immunoSEQ multiplex PCR. In the table there are some 2.3 million clones, 80% to 95% of which are singletons. The sample consisted of naive CD4+ T cells from PBMCs. Subset reported: CD45RA+ positively selected. These receptors were taken from a man aged 18 to 29 in good health. Some clones in this sample may be carry-over from other donors' samples.

This sequence joins TRBV28 and TRBJ2-7; D assignment may be TRBD1 or TRBD2 (5 bases each). The CDR3 is made up of 16 amino acids. The V gene lost 6 bases and the J gene lost 1 base, with 19 bases spanning the gap. In germline, CDR1 is MDHEN, CDR2 SYDVKM. CDR3 sequence reads: CASSLGTGLPSYEQYF. In nucleotides, the CDR3 is TGTGCCAGCAGCTTGGGGACCGGACTGCCTTCCTACGAGCAGTACTTC.

The J gene is TRBJ2-1, the V gene TRBV28; D is possibly TRBD2 (6 bases). This CDR3 is built from 16 residues. Looked up from germline, CDR1 is MDHEN and CDR2 is SYDVKM. V was clipped by 6 bases and J by 2 bases, with 17 bases between them. The CDR3 protein is CASSSAVADAYNEQFF. DNA of the CDR3: TGTGCCAGCAGCTCCGCGGTAGCGGACGCCTACAATGAGCAGTTCTTC.

The rearrangement joins TRBV30 to TRBJ2-7; D is perhaps TRBD1 (5 bases). Germline V gene data show CDR1 as GTSNPN and CDR2 as SVGIG (reference sequence). The CDR3 is made up of 14 amino acids. Trimming cost V 4 bases and J 3 bases, with 16 bases left between them. CDR3 protein: CAWTSSGHNYEQYF. CDR3 DNA sequence: TGTGCCTGGACCTCTTCCGGACACAACTACGAGCAGTACTTC.

In regard to this clone: The same CDR3 also results from other DNA sequences found in this sample. The chain joins TRBV7-9 to TRBJ2-3; 11 bases line up with TRBD1. The CDR3 has 16 residues. Germline loops: CDR1 SEHNR, CDR2 FQNEAQ (reference sequence). V shed 5 bases and J 0 bases; nucleotides not matched to a gene: 4. The CDR3 DNA follows: TGTGCCAGCAGCCCGTGGGACAGGGGGAGCACAGATACGCAGTATTTT. Encoded protein: CASSPWDRGSTDTQYF.

Note on this clone: Other nucleotide sequences from this sample produce the same CDR3. The rearrangement uses TRBV9 and TRBJ2-5; D is uncertain. The CDR3 is 13 amino acids. V gave up 3 bases and J gave up 5 bases, with 11 bases separating them. In germline, CDR1 is SGDLS, CDR2 YYNGEE. CDR3 in amino acids: CASSGGSRETQYF. Written as DNA, the CDR3 is TGTGCCAGCAGCGGGGGATCGAGGGAGACCCAGTACTTC.

J is TRBJ2-2 and V is TRBV2, with D unresolved. Trimming cost V 7 bases and J 1 base, with 10 bases left between them. CDR3 size: 14 residues. Per germline, CDR1 SNHLY and CDR2 FYNNEI. CDR3 nucleotide sequence: TGTGCCAGCACCCACGAGTTGAACACCGGGGAGCTGTTTTTT. It yields the protein CASTHELNTGELFF.

The chain uses TRBV5-4 and TRBJ2-3; D is possibly TRBD2 (6 bases). The CDR3 consists of 16 residues. Germline lookup yields CDR1 SGHNT and CDR2 YYREEE (reference sequence). With 4 bases removed from V and 0 bases from J, the gap between germline ends came to 15 bases. CDR3 nucleotides: TGTGCCAGCAGCCGTGGCGGGACCCCTAGCACAGATACGCAGTATTTT. This codes for CASSRGGTPSTDTQYF.

The V gene is TRBV5-1, the J gene TRBJ2-3; TRBD1 agrees at 10 bases. This CDR3 comprises 14 residues. Germline V gives CDR1 SGHRS, CDR2 YFSETQ. J gave up 8 bases and V 7 bases, and 10 bases lay outside the gene matches. CDR3 loop: CASGTGTGEVTQYF. CDR3 coding DNA: TGCGCCAGCGGCACCGGGACAGGGGAGGTTACGCAGTATTTT.

To note about this clone: Other DNA sequences in the sample encode the same CDR3. The chain is built from TRBV29-1 and TRBJ2-5; no clear D gene. Germline assignment: CDR1 SQVTM and CDR2 ANQGSEA. The CDR3 totals 11 residues. V was shortened by 4 bases and J by 5 bases, with 8 bases between the two germline ends. CDR3 DNA: TGCAGCGTTGGAGTGCGGGAGACCCAGTACTTC. As protein: CSVGVRETQYF.

A word on this clone: Other DNA sequences within the sample encode an identical CDR3. This chain links TRBV5-4 with TRBJ2-1, with D maybe TRBD2 (5 bases). Trimming took off 6 bases at V and 7 bases at J, with 8 bases between the two ends. CDR3 size: 11 residues. Germline values: CDR1 SGHNT, CDR2 YYREEE (reference sequence). The CDR3 DNA sequence: TGTGCCAGCACCCGAGGGAATGAGCAGTTCTTC. Translation gives CASTRGNEQFF.

The chain couples TRBV2 to TRBJ1-5; the D is unclear. The ends were cut back, 4 bases at V and 4 bases at J, with 8 bases in the middle. The CDR3 is made up of 13 amino acids. Looked up from germline, CDR1 is SNHLY and CDR2 is FYNNEI. The CDR3 sequence is CASSVTPNQPQHF. CDR3 nucleotides: TGTGCCAGCAGTGTAACGCCTAATCAGCCCCAGCATTTT.

This clone was counted a few times. Other DNA sequences in the sample encode the same CDR3. This CDR3 is CASSEEMNTEAFF. For the CDR3, the DNA is TGTGCCAGCAGTGAAGAGATGAACACTGAAGCTTTCTTT. The rearrangement joins TRBV2 to TRBJ1-1; D remains unclear. CDR1 is SNHLY, CDR2 FYNNEI, per germline. V was trimmed by 1 base and J by 0 bases, leaving 3 bases between them. The CDR3 spans 13 residues.

A note on this clone: Other DNA variants within this sample encode the same CDR3. V usage is TRBV2 and J usage is TRBJ2-2; D is unclear. CDR1 is SNHLY, CDR2 FYNNEI, per germline. The CDR3 extends over 12 amino acids. V gave up 2 bases and J gave up 5 bases, with 3 bases separating them. The CDR3 DNA is TGTGCCAGCAGTGAACATACCGGGGAGCTGTTTTTT. It encodes CASSEHTGELFF.

The chain carries TRBV6-1 and TRBJ2-7; D call uncertain. From germline, CDR1 is MNHNS and CDR2 SASEGT. The CDR3 runs to 13 residues. V shed 3 bases and J shed 1 base, with 7 bases lying between them. The CDR3: CASSDFRSYEQYF. CDR3 bases: TGTGCCAGCAGTGATTTCAGGTCCTACGAGCAGTACTTC.